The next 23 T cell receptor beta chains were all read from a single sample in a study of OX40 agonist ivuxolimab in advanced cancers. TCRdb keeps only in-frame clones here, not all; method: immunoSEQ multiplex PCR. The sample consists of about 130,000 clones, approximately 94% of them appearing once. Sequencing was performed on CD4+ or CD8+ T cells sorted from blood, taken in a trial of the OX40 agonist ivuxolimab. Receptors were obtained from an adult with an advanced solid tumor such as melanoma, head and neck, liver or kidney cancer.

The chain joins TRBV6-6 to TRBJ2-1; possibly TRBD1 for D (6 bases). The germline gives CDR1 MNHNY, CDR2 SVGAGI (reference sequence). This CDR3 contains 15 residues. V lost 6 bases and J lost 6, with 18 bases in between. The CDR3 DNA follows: TGTGCCAGCAGATCGACAGGAAGAGAGAGCAATGAGCAGTTCTTC. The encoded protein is CASRSTGRESNEQFF.

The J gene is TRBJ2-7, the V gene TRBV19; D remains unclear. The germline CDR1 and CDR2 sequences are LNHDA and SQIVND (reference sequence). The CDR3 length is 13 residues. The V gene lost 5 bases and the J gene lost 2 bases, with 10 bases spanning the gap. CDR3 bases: TGTGCCAGTAGTTTCGGACGTGCCTACGAGCAGTACTTC. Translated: CASSFGRAYEQYF.

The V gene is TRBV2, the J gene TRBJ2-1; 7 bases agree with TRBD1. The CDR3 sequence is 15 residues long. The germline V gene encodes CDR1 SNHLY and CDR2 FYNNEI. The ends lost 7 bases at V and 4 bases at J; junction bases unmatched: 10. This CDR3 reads CASNQQGLDYNEQFF. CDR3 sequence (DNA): TGTGCCAGCAATCAACAGGGGTTAGATTACAATGAGCAGTTCTTC.

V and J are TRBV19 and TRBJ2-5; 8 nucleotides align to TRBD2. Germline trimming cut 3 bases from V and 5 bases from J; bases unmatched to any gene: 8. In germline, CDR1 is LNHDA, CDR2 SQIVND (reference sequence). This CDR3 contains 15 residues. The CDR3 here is CASSIASGRGETQYF. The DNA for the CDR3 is TGTGCCAGTAGTATCGCGAGCGGGAGAGGGGAGACCCAGTACTTC.

CDR3 in DNA: TGTGCCTGGAGTGTAGGCGAGACCCAGTACTTC. Amino acid sequence: CAWSVGETQYF. The V call is TRBV30, the J call TRBJ2-5; D is uncertain. V lost 0 bases to trimming and J lost 5 bases, with 4 bases between them. Germline loops: CDR1 GTSNPN, CDR2 SVGIG (reference sequence). The CDR3 loop spans 11 amino acids.

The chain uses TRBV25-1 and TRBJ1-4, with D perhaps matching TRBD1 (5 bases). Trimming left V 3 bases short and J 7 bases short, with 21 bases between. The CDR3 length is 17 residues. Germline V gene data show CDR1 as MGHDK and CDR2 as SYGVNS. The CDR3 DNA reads TGTGCCAGCAGTGACCTAATAGGGTCCTTCGGGGGTGAAAAACTGTTTTTT. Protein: CASSDLIGSFGGEKLFF.

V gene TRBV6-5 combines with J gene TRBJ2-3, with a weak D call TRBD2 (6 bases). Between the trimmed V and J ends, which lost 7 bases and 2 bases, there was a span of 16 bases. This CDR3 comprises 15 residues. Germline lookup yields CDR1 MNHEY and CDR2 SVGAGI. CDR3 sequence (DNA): TGTGCCAGCATAAGAACGGGGGACCACACAGATACGCAGTATTTT. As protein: CASIRTGDHTDTQYF.

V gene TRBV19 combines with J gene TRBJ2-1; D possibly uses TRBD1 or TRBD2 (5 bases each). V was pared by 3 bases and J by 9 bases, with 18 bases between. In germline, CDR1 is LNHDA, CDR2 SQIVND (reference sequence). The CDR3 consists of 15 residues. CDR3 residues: CASSIGGPRRTEQFF. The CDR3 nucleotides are TGTGCCAGTAGTATTGGGGGTCCTAGGCGGACTGAGCAGTTCTTC.

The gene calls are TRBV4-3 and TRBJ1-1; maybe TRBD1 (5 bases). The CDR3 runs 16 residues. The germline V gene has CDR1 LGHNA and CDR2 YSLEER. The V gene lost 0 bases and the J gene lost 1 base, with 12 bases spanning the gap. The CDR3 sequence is CASSQEGGAENTEAFF. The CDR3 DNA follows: TGCGCCAGCAGCCAAGAGGGAGGGGCAGAGAACACTGAAGCTTTCTTT.

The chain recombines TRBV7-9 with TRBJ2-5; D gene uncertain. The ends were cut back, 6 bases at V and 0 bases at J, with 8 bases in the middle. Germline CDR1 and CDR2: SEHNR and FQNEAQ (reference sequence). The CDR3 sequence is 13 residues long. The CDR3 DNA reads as TGTGCCAGCAGTGCCCCGTACCAAGAGACCCAGTACTTC. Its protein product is CASSAPYQETQYF. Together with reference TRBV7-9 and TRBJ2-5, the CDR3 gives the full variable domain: DTGVSQNPRHKITKRGQNVTFRCDPISEHNRLYWYRQTLGQGPEFLTYFQNEAQLEKSRLLSDRFSAERPKGSFSTLEIQRTEQGDSAMYLCASSAPYQETQYFGPGTRLLVL.

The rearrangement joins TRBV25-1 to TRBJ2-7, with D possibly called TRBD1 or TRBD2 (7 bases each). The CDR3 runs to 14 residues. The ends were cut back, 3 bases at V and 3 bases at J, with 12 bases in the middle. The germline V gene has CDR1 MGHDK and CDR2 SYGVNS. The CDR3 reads CASSDTRGGYEQYF. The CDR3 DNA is TGTGCCAGCAGTGACACCAGGGGGGGCTACGAGCAGTACTTC.

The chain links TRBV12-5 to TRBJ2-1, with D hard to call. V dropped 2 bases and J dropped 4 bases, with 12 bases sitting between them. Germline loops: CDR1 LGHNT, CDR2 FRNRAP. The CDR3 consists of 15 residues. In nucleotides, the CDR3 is TGTGCTAGTGGTTTGTACCAGAGAGGTTACAATGAGCAGTTCTTC. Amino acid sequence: CASGLYQRGYNEQFF.

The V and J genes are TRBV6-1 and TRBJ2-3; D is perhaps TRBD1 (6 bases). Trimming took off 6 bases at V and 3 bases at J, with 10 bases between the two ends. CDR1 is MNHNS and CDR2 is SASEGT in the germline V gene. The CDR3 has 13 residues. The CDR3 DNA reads TGTGCCAGCAGAGTCGGACAGACAGATACGCAGTATTTT. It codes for CASRVGQTDTQYF.

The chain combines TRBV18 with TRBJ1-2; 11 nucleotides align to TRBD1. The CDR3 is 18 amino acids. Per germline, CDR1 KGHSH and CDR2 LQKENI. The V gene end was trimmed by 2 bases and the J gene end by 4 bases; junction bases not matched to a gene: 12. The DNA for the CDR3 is TGTGCCAGCTCACCAGGGGAAGGACAGGGGGCTGGTGGCTATGGCTACACCTTC. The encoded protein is CASSPGEGQGAGGYGYTF. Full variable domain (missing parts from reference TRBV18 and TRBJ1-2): NAGVMQNPRHLVRRRGQEARLRCSPMKGHSHVYWYRQLPEEGLKFMVYLQKENIIDESGMPKERFSAEFPKEGPSILRIQQVVRGDSAAYFCASSPGEGQGAGGYGYTFGSGTRLTVV.

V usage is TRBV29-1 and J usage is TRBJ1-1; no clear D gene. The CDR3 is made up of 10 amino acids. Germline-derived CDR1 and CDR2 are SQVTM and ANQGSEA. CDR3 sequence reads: CQASNTEAFF. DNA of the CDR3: TGCCAGGCCTCGAACACTGAAGCTTTCTTT.

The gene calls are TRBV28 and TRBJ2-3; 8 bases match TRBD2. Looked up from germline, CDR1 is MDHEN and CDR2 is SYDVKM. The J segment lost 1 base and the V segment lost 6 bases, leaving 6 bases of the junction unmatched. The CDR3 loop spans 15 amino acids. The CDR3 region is CASRGAGEGTDTQYF. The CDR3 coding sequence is TGTGCCAGCAGAGGAGCGGGAGAGGGCACAGATACGCAGTATTTT.

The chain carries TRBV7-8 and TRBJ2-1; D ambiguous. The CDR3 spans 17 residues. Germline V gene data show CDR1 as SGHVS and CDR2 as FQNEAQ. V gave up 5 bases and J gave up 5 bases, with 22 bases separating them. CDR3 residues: CASSPPRRFRSNNEQFF. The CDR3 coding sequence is TGTGCCAGCAGCCCCCCCAGGCGATTCCGGAGCAACAATGAGCAGTTCTTC.

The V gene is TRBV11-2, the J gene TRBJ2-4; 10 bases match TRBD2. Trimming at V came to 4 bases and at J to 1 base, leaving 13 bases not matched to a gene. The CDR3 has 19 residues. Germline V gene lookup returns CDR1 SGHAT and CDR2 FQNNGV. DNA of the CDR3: TGTGCCAGCAGCTATATCCGGCCTAGCGGGAGTTGGGCCAAAAACATTCAGTACTTC. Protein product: CASSYIRPSGSWAKNIQYF.

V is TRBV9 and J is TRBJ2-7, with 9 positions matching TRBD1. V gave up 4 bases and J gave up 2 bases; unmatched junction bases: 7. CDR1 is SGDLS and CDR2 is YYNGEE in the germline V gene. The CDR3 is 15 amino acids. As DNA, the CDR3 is TGTGCCAGCAGCCCTCGGACAGGGGTCCCCTACGAGCAGTACTTC. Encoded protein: CASSPRTGVPYEQYF.

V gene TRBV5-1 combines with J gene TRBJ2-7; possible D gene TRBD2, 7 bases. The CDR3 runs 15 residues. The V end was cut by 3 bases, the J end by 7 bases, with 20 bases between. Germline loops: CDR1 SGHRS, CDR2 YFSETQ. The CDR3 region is CASSSQGGALGEQYF. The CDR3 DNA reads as TGCGCCAGCAGCTCGCAAGGGGGGGCTCTGGGGGAGCAGTACTTC.

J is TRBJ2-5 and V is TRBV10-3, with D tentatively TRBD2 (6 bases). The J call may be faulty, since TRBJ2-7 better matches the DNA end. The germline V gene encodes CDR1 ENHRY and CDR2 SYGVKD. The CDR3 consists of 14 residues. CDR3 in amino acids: CAISGDAGGYEQYF. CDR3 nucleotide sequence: TGTGCCATCAGTGGGGACGCCGGGGGCTACGAGCAGTACTTC.

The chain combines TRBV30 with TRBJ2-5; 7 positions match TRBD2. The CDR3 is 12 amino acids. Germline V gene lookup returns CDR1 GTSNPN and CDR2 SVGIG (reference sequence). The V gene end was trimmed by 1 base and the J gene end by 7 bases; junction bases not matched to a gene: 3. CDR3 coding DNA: TGTGCCTGGAGTGGGGAGGGTCGGACCCAGTACTTC. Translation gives CAWSGEGRTQYF. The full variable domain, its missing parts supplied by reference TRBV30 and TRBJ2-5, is SQTIHQWPATLVQPVGSPLSLECTVEGTSNPNLYWYRQAAGRGLQLLFYSVGIGQISSEVPQNLSASRPQDRQFILSSKKLLLSDSGFYLCAWSGEGRTQYFGPGTRLLVL.

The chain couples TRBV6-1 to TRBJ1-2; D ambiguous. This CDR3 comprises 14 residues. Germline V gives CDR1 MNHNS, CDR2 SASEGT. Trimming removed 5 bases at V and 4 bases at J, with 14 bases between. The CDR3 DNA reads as TGTGCCAGCAGTTTTTCCTTCGGGAGCTATGGCTACACCTTC. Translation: CASSFSFGSYGYTF.